This T cell receptor beta chain was sequenced for a study of blood T cell repertoires in COVID-19. In the study overall: Researchers got acute and convalescent COVID-19 samples from the United States, Italy and Spain.

Trimming cost V 2 bases and J 3 bases; bases outside gene matches: 6. The CDR3 has 16 amino acids. Germline CDR1 is MNHEY and CDR2 is SVGAGI. Clones were read by immunoSEQ multiplex PCR, and TCRdb kept only the in-frame ones, dropping some. The sample has a few hundred thousand clones, around 86% seen once; the top ten hold roughly 5%. The TCR comes from a woman in her fifties or sixties with COVID-19, enrolled during active disease. Specimen: peripheral blood. The genes are TRBV6-5 and TRBJ2-3, with 9 bases lining up with TRBD1. The CDR3: CASSYGTGTGTDTQYF. CDR3 DNA sequence: TGTGCCAGCAGTTACGGGACAGGGACGGGGACAGATACGCAGTATTTT.